There are a few counts of the clone carrying this T cell receptor (beta chain). This record belongs to a study of blood T cell repertoires in COVID-19. Study-wide background: The analysed material was cDNA or gDNA that came from T cells, B-cell-depleted T cells, or PBMCs.

The authors' processing: Amplifying reference gene primers gave estimates of nucleated cell counts. Here immunoSEQ multiplex PCR was the method, and the copy in TCRdb shows in-frame clones only, minus some. That table furnishes V, J and clone size, whereas the DNA furnished D and trimming. The data show around 170,000 clones, with around 84% seen just once and roughly 7.3% held by the top ten. CDR1 and CDR2 (germline): KGHDR, SFDVKD. The V gene end was trimmed by 6 bases and the J gene end by 2 bases; junction bases not matched to a gene: 6. CDR3 length equals 15 residues. Everyone who took part was 18 to 89 years old, and they came from about two dozen US areas. Donors in Cohort 3 counted as recovered after two negative PCRs, clearance, or symptom resolution.

The specimen sequenced was PBMCs or T cells enriched from blood (not recorded which). This chain joins TRBV24-1 and TRBJ2-1; TRBD2 matches at 7 bases. The source of this sequence is a woman between 50 and 59 years old who had recovered from COVID-19. CDR3 residues: CATSRGSIAYNEQFF. The CDR3 DNA reads TGTGCCACCAGTCGCGGGAGCATAGCCTACAATGAGCAGTTCTTC.